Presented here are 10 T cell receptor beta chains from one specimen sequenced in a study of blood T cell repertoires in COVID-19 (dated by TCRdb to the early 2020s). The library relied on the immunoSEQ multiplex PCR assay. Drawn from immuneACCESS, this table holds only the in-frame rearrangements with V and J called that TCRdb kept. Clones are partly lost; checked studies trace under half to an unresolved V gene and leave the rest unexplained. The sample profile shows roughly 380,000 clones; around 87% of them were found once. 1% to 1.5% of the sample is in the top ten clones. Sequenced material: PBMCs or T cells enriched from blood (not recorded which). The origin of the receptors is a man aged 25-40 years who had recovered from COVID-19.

The CDR3 loop reads CAWSVLSGSTEQFF. The CDR3 bases are TGTGCCTGGAGTGTACTTAGCGGGTCAACAGAGCAGTTCTTC. The chain is built from TRBV30 and TRBJ2-1; 7 bases match TRBD2. J gave up 10 bases and V 0 bases, and 9 bases lay outside the gene matches. CDR1 and CDR2 from the germline V gene are GTSNPN and SVGIG (reference sequence). CDR3 length: 14 residues.

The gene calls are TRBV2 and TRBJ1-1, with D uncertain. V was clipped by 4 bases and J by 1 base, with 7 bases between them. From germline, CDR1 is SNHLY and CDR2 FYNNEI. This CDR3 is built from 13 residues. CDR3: CASSVSQNTEAFF. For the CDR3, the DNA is TGTGCCAGCAGTGTGAGTCAGAACACTGAAGCTTTCTTT.

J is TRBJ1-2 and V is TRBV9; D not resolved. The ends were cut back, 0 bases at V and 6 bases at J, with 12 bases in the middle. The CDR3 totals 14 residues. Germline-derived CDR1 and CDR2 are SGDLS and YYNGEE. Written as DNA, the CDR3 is TGTGCCAGCAGCGTAGACGGACGGAGGGATGGCTACACCTTC. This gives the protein CASSVDGRRDGYTF.

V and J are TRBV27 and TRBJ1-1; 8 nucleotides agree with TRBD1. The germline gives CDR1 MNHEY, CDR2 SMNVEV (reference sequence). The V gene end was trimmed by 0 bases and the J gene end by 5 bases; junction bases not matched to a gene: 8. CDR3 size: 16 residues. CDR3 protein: CASSLSTGALWTEAFF. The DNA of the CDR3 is TGTGCCAGCAGTTTATCGACAGGGGCCCTGTGGACTGAAGCTTTCTTT.

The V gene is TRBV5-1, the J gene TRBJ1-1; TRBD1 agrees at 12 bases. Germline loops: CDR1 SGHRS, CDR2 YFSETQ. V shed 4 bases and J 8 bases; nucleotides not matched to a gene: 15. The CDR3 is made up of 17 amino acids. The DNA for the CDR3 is TGCGCCAGCAGCCCGAGTCCCGGGACAGGGGGCGGACTCGAAGCTTTCTTT. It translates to CASSPSPGTGGGLEAFF.

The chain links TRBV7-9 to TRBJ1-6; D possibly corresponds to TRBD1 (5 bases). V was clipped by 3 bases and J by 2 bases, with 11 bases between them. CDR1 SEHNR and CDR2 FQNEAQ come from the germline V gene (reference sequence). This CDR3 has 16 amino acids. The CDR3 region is CASSFPQGAYNSPLHF. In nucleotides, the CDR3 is TGTGCCAGCAGCTTTCCCCAGGGCGCCTATAATTCACCCCTCCACTTT.

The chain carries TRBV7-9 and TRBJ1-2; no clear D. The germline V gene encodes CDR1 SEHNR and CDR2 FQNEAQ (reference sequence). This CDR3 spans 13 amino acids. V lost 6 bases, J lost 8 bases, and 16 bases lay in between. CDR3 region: CASSPSRTGGYTF. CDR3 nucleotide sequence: TGTGCCAGCAGTCCCTCTAGGACGGGGGGCTACACCTTC.

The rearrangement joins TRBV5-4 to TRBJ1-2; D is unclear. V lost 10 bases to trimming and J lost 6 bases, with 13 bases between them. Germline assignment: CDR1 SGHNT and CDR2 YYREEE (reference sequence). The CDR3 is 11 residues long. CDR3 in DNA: TGTGCCTTTCCCGGGGTCCATGGCTACACCTTC. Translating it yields CAFPGVHGYTF.

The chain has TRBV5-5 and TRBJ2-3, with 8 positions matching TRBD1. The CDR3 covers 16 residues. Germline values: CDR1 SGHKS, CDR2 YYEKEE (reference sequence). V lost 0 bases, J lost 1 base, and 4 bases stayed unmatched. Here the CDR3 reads CASSLGQGIGTDTQYF. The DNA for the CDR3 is TGTGCCAGCAGCTTGGGACAGGGGATAGGCACAGATACGCAGTATTTT.

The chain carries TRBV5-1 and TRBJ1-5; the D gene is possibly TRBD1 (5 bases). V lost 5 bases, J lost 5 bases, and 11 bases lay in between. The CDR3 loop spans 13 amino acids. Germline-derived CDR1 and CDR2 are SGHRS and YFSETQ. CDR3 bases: TGCGCCAGCAGTCAGGGTTCGGATCAGCCCCAGCATTTT. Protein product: CASSQGSDQPQHF.